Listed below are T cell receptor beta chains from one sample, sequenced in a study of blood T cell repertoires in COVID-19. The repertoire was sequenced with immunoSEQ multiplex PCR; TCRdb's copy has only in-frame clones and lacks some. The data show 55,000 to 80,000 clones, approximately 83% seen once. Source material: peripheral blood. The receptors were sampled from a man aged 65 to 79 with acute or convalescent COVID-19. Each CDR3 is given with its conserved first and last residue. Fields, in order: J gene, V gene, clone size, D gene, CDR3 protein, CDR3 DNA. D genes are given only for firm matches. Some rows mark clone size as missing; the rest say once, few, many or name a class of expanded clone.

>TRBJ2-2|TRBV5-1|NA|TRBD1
CASRDRGLAGELFF
TGCGCCAGCCGGGACAGGGGTCTGGCCGGGGAGCTGTTTTTT
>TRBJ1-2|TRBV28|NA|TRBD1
CASSSGTGGNYGYTF
TGTGCCAGCAGTTCCGGGACAGGGGGTAACTATGGCTACACCTTC
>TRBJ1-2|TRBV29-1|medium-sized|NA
CSVFRTDFDYGYTF
TGCAGCGTTTTCCGGACAGACTTCGACTATGGCTACACCTTC
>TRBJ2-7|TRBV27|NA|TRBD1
CASSLGTGGRYEQYF
TGTGCCAGCAGCCTAGGGACAGGGGGGAGGTACGAGCAGTACTTC
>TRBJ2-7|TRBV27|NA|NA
CASSLGQMATYEQYF
TGTGCCAGCAGTTTAGGGCAGATGGCGACCTACGAGCAGTACTTC
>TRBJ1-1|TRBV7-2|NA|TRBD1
CASSLRVRTGEMNTEAFF
TGTGCCAGCAGCTTAAGGGTACGGACAGGAGAAATGAACACTGAAGCTTTCTTT
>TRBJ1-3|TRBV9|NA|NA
CASSVPGGNTIYF
TGTGCCAGCAGCGTGCCAGGGGGAAACACCATATATTTT
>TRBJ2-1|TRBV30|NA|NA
CAWSLQGSEQFF
TGTGCCTGGAGTCTCCAGGGGAGTGAGCAGTTCTTC
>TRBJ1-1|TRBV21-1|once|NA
CASSSGTGESFWGTEAFF
TGTGCCAGCAGCTCTGGGACAGGGGAAAGTTTTTGGGGCACTGAAGCTTTCTTT
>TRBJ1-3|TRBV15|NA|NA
CATSDGGAGNTIYF
TGTGCCACCAGCGATGGGGGGGCTGGAAACACCATATATTTT
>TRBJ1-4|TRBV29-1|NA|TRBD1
CSVETTGTNEKLFF
TGCAGCGTTGAGACGACAGGGACAAATGAAAAACTGTTTTTT
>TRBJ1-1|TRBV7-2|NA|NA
CALDKGRGSFF
TGTGCTCTAGATAAGGGGAGGGGATCTTTCTTT
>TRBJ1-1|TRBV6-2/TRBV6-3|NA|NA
CASSNDRYTEAFF
TGTGCCAGCAGTAACGACAGGTATACTGAAGCTTTCTTT
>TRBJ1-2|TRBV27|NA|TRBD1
CASSLTGAYGYTF
TGTGCCAGCAGTTTGACAGGGGCCTATGGCTACACCTTC
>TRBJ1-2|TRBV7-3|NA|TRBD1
CASRPGQGHGYTF
TGTGCCAGCAGACCGGGACAGGGGCATGGCTACACCTTC
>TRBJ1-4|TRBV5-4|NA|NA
CASSLGGDNEKLFF
TGTGCCAGCAGCTTGGGGGGAGATAATGAAAAACTGTTTTTT
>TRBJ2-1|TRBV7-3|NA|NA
CASSLGQGNEQFF
TGTGCCAGCAGCTTGGGACAAGGCAATGAGCAGTTCTTC
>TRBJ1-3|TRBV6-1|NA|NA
CASSEALTEIGNTIYF
TGTGCCAGCAGTGAAGCCCTAACAGAGATTGGAAACACCATATATTTT
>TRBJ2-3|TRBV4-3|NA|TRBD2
CASSQVWGSRTSKTSTDTQYF
TGCGCCAGCAGCCAAGTGTGGGGGAGTAGGACTAGCAAAACTAGCACAGATACGCAGTATTTT
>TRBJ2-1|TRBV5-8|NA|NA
CASSPPVWNEQFF
TGTGCCAGCAGCCCCCCAGTGTGGAATGAGCAGTTCTTC
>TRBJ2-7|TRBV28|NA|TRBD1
CASSPGQGLESVF
TGTGCCAGCAGCCCGGGACAGGGGTTAGAGAGCGTCTTC
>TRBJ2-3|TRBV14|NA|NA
CASSPLGDTQYF
TGTGCCAGCAGCCCCCTAGGAGATACGCAGTATTTT
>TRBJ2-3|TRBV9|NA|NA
CASSAIAGTDTQYF
TGTGCCAGCAGCGCCATAGCGGGCACAGATACGCAGTATTTT
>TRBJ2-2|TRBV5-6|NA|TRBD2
CASSFGVAGDTGELFF
TGTGCCAGCAGCTTCGGAGTAGCGGGAGACACCGGGGAGCTGTTTTTT
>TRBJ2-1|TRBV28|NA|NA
CASSPSGARYNEQFF
TGTGCCAGCAGTCCATCAGGGGCGCGGTACAATGAGCAGTTCTTC
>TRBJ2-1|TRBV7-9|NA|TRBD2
CASTHPLAGGLDEQFF
TGTGCCAGCACCCATCCCCTGGCGGGAGGGTTAGATGAGCAGTTCTTC
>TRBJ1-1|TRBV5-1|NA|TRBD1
CASSLDGTGVFTEAFF
TGCGCCAGCAGCTTGGACGGGACAGGGGTATTCACTGAAGCTTTCTTT
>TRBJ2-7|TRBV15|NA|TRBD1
CATSRDYRGDYEQYF
TGTGCCACCAGCAGAGATTACAGGGGGGACTACGAGCAGTACTTC
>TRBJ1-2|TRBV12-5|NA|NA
CASGLVPTRPYGYTF
TGTGCTAGTGGTTTGGTACCTACCCGTCCCTATGGCTACACCTTC
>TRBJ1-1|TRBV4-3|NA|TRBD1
CASSPSTGGRAFF
TGCGCCAGCAGTCCTAGTACAGGGGGTCGAGCTTTCTTT
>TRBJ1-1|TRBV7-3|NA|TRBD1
CASSLRPTGGRVNTEAFF
TGTGCCAGCAGCCTAAGACCTACAGGGGGCCGTGTGAACACTGAAGCTTTCTTT
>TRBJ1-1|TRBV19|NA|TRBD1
CASRFGTVNTEAFF
TGTGCCAGTAGGTTCGGGACAGTGAACACTGAAGCTTTCTTT
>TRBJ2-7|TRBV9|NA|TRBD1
CASSRQGTSYEQYF
TGTGCCAGCAGTCGACAGGGCACAAGCTACGAGCAGTACTTC
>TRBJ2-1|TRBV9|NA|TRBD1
CASSPGTGAYNEQFF
TGTGCCAGCAGTCCCGGGACAGGGGCCTACAATGAGCAGTTCTTC
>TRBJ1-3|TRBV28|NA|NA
CASSRLTGNTIYF
TGTGCCAGCAGTCGGTTGACAGGAAACACCATATATTTT
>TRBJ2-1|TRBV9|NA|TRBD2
CASSVGTSGTFNEQFF
TGTGCCAGCAGCGTAGGGACTAGCGGGACCTTTAATGAGCAGTTCTTC
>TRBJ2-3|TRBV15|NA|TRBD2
CATSHPSTSSSLDTQYF
TGTGCCACCTCCCACCCTTCGACTAGCTCTTCCTTGGATACGCAGTATTTT
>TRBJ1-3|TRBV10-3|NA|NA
CAISGQEAAGNTIYF
TGTGCCATCAGTGGACAGGAGGCAGCTGGAAACACCATATATTTT
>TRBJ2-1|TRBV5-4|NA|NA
CASLAASAVRRDEQFF
TGTGCCAGCTTAGCGGCTTCGGCAGTTCGCCGGGATGAGCAGTTCTTC
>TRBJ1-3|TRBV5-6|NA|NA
CASSGPARNTIYF
TGTGCCAGCAGCGGGCCCGCGAGAAACACCATATATTTT
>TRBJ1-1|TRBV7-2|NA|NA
CASSPQGGGWTEAFF
TGTGCCAGCAGCCCCCAAGGTGGGGGCTGGACTGAAGCTTTCTTT
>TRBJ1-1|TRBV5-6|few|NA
CASSLVANTEAFF
TGTGCCAGCAGCTTGGTGGCGAACACTGAAGCTTTCTTT
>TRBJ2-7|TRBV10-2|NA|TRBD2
CASTTGGVSSYEQYF
TGCGCCAGCACAACGGGGGGGGTTTCTTCCTACGAGCAGTACTTC
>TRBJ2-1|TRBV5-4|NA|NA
CASSSPGGLTSGSEQFF
TGTGCCAGCAGCTCGCCGGGGGGCCTGACTTCTGGAAGTGAGCAGTTCTTC
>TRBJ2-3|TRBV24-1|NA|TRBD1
CATSDQQGAGDTQYF
TGTGCCACCAGTGATCAACAGGGGGCGGGAGATACGCAGTATTTT
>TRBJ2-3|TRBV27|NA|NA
CASSSGVGTDTQYF
TGTGCCAGCAGTTCAGGGGTGGGCACAGATACGCAGTATTTT